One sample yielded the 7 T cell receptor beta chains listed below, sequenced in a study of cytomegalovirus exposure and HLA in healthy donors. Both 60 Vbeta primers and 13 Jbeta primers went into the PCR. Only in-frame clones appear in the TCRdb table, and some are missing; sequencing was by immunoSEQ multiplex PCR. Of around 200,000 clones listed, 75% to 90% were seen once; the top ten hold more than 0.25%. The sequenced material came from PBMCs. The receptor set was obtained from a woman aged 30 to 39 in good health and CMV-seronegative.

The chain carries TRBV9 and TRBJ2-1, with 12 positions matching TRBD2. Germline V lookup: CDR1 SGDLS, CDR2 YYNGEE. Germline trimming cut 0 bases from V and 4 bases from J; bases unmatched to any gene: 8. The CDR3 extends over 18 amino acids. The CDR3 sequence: CASSVVAFGTSGYNEQFF. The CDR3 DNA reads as TGTGCCAGCAGCGTAGTCGCTTTTGGGACTAGCGGGTACAATGAGCAGTTCTTC. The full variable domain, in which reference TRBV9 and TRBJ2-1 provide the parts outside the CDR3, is DSGVTQTPKHLITATGQRVTLRCSPRSGDLSVYWYQQSLDQGLQFLIQYYNGEERAKGNILERFSAQQFPDLHSELNLSSLELGDSALYFCASSVVAFGTSGYNEQFFGPGTRLTVL.

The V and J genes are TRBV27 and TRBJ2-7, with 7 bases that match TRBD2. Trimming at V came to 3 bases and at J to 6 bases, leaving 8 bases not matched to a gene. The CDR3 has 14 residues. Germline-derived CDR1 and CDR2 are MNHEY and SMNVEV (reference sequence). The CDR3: CASSFGGIGSEQYF. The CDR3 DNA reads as TGTGCCAGCAGTTTCGGGGGGATCGGGAGCGAGCAGTACTTC.

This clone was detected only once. DNA of the CDR3: TGCAGCGTTGAAGGGGGACAGGGGATCTACGAGCAGTACTTC. Its translation is CSVEGGQGIYEQYF. This chain joins TRBV29-1 and TRBJ2-7, with TRBD1 matching 10 bases. V shed 1 base and J 3 bases; nucleotides not matched to a gene: 3. Germline V gives CDR1 SQVTM, CDR2 ANQGSEA. This CDR3 region has 14 residues.

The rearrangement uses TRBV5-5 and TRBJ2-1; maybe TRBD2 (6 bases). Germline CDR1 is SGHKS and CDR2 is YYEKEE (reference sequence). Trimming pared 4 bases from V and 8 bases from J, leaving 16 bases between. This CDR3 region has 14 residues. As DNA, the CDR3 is TGTGCCAGCAGCATACGGGCGGCTAGCGATGAGCAGTTCTTC. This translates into CASSIRAASDEQFF.

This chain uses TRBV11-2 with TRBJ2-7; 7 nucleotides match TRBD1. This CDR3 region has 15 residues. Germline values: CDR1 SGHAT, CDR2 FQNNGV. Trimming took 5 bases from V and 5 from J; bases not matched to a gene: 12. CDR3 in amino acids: CASSPGQDPLHEQYF. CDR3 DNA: TGTGCCAGCAGCCCCGGACAGGACCCCCTCCACGAGCAGTACTTC.

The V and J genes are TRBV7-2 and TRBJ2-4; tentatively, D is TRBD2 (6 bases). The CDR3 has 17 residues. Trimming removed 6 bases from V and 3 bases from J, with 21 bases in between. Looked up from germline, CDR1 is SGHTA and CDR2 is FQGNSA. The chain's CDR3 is CASRPGLTKRGKNIQYF. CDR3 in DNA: TGTGCCAGCAGACCGGGACTCACTAAAAGGGGCAAAAACATTCAGTACTTC.

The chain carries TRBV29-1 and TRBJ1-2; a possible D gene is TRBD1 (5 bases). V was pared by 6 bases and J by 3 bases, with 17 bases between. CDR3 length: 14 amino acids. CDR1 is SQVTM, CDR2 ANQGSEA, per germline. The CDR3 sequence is CSVAPAGQHYGYTF. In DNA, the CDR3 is TGCAGCGTCGCCCCCGCGGGGCAGCACTATGGCTACACCTTC.